This record concerns one TCR beta chain sequence. The data belong to a study of response to subunit inactivated influenza vaccine. A single record per CDR3 protein comes from TCRdb applying MiXCR to the RT-PCR reads. The table has some 600,000 distinct CDR3 sequences, around 15% seen once. V was pared by 4 bases and J by 2 bases, with 17 bases between. CDR3 size: 16 residues. This chain uses TRBV12-3 or TRBV12-4 with TRBJ1-1, with unresolved D. The clonotype comes from a man aged 45-65 years who received an inactivated influenza vaccine. The material sequenced was PBMCs from blood, taken 14 to 15 days before vaccination. CDR3 sequence reads: CASSSYQSRYNTEAFF. The CDR3 DNA sequence: TGTGCCAGCAGTTCCTACCAGAGTCGATATAACACTGAAGCTTTCTTT.